This is a list of T cell receptor beta chains from one sample in a study of shared clonotypes between healthy human individuals. Clones were read by immunoSEQ multiplex PCR, and TCRdb kept only the in-frame ones, dropping some. The sample includes about 1.1 million clones, around 78% of them seen just once. The sequencing sample was made of memory CD4+ T cells from PBMCs. The receptor source for this set is a man aged 18 to 29 in good health. Some clones in this sample may be carry-over from other donors' samples. Each CDR3 is given with its conserved first and last residue. D genes are given only for firm matches. Expanded clones are given a class, and other clones once, few, many or no size at all.

TRBJ2-3 TRBD2 TRBV5-1 . CASSFGLAGATDTQYF TGCGCCAGCAGCTTCGGGCTAGCGGGAGCGACAGATACGCAGTATTTT
TRBJ2-5 TRBD2 TRBV5-4 . CASSPKRSGSPGGGTQYF TGTGCCAGCAGCCCAAAACGTAGCGGGAGTCCCGGGGGTGGGACCCAGTACTTC
TRBJ2-1 . TRBV6-4 . CASSDYSFAGEQFF TGTGCCAGCAGTGACTATAGTTTCGCGGGGGAGCAGTTCTTC
TRBJ2-7 . TRBV6-6 . CASSTRGQGQREQYF TGTGCCAGCAGCACTCGGGGGCAGGGGCAGAGGGAGCAGTACTTC
TRBJ2-2 TRBD2 TRBV5-1 . CASSLGPTSGVSGELFF TGCGCCAGCAGCTTGGGTCCCACTAGCGGCGTGTCAGGGGAGCTGTTTTTT
TRBJ2-1 . TRBV11-2 . CASSFRLSYNEQFF TGTGCCAGCAGCTTCCGGTTATCCTACAATGAGCAGTTCTTC
TRBJ1-2 . TRBV6-1 once CASSENINYGYTF TGTGCCAGCAGTGAAAATATTAACTATGGCTACACCTTC
TRBJ2-3 TRBD2 TRBV6-5 . CASSSWGGDSDTQYF TGTGCCAGCAGTTCCTGGGGGGGTGACTCAGATACGCAGTATTTT
TRBJ2-6 TRBD1 TRBV10-3 . CAIRIGQGASGANVLTF TGTGCCATCAGGATAGGACAGGGGGCCTCTGGGGCCAACGTCCTGACTTTC
TRBJ1-1 . TRBV6-5 . CASYRPSYPEAFF TGTGCCAGCTATCGGCCCTCGTACCCTGAAGCTTTCTTT
TRBJ1-5 . TRBV4-1 . CASSQERARPQHF TGCGCCAGCAGCCAAGAGCGGGCCAGGCCCCAGCATTTT